The entry below gives a single T cell receptor (beta chain) sequence along with its context. These data come from a study of CD8+CD57+ T cells in acquired aplastic anemia. Overall study: The study obtained an average of around 3.4 ug of DNA from sorted CD4+ and CD8+ cells.

TCR beta VDJ and CDR3 were profiled, and genomic DNA was the template. A single record per CDR3 protein comes from TCRdb applying MiXCR to the reads. The sample lists about 100,000 distinct CDR3 sequences, less than 65% occurring once. Germline V gene data show CDR1 as LNHNV and CDR2 as YYDKDF (reference sequence). This CDR3 contains 15 residues. Trimming cost V 3 bases and J 10 bases; bases outside gene matches: 6. The chain has TRBV15 and TRBJ1-6; 10 nucleotides match TRBD1. The source material was sorted CD4+, CD8+, or CD8+CD57+ T cells (not recorded which) from PBMCs. The sequence was collected from a human donor in good health, serving as a control. The CDR3 protein is CATSRGTGDHSPLHF. As DNA, the CDR3 is TGTGCCACCAGCAGGGGGACAGGGGACCACTCACCCCTCCACTTT.